Each of the 13 T cell receptor beta chains below was sequenced from the same sample in a study of T cells after yellow fever vaccination. TCRdb analysed the 5' RACE reads with MiXCR anew, one entry per CDR3 protein. Of a few hundred thousand distinct CDR3 sequences listed, over 4% were seen once; the top ten hold around 23%. Sample: PBMCs, taken 5 days after the yellow fever booster vaccination. All receptors derive from a man between 18 and 29 years old who received the YFV17D yellow fever vaccine.

This clonotype was recorded many times. V and J are TRBV20-1 and TRBJ1-4, with 8 bases identical to TRBD1. V lost 4 bases and J lost 5; bases outside the gene matches: 6. This CDR3 is 14 amino acids long. Germline lookup yields CDR1 DFQATT and CDR2 SNEGSKA (reference sequence). CDR3 in DNA: TGCAGTGCTAAGGCAGCAGGGGGCAATGAAAAACTGTTTTTT. It specifies CSAKAAGGNEKLFF.

There are many counts of this clonotype. The chain uses TRBV7-2 and TRBJ1-2; tentative D call: TRBD1 (6 bases). V lost 1 base and J 7 bases, leaving 10 bases between the germline ends. In germline, CDR1 is SGHTA, CDR2 FQGNSA. The CDR3 runs to 13 residues. The chain's CDR3 is CASSLESGAGYTF. The CDR3 DNA sequence: TGTGCCAGCAGCTTAGAATCGGGGGCTGGCTACACCTTC.

This clonotype was seen more than once but under ten times. The V gene is TRBV6-2 or TRBV6-3, the J gene TRBJ2-2, with a weak D call TRBD1 (6 bases). Germline CDR1 is MNHEY and CDR2 is SVGEGT. This CDR3 has 14 amino acids. V was clipped by 7 bases and J by 0 bases, with 9 bases between them. This CDR3 reads CASKRTANTGELFF. The CDR3, as DNA: TGTGCCAGCAAACGGACAGCGAACACCGGGGAGCTGTTTTTT.

The V gene is TRBV6-1, the J gene TRBJ2-7; perhaps TRBD2 as D (6 bases). From germline, CDR1 is MNHNS and CDR2 SASEGT. V lost 5 bases and J lost 6, with 11 bases in between. The CDR3 consists of 12 residues. CDR3 region: CASSPRLGEQYF. The CDR3, as DNA: TGTGCCAGCAGTCCCCGACTAGGCGAGCAGTACTTC.

This clonotype was seen only a few times. The chain links TRBV28 to TRBJ2-1; 7 nucleotides agree with TRBD1. The J segment lost 8 bases and the V segment lost 2 bases, leaving 9 bases of the junction unmatched. The CDR3 extends over 15 amino acids. Germline CDR1 MDHEN, CDR2 SYDVKM. CDR3 DNA sequence: TGTGCCAGCAGTTTACTCACGCTGACAGGGCATGAGCAGTTCTTC. Translating it yields CASSLLTLTGHEQFF.

Ten or more counts support this clonotype. V and J are TRBV5-1 and TRBJ1-4; a possible D gene is TRBD1 (5 bases). The CDR3 totals 15 residues. V lost 1 base, J lost 5 bases, and 12 bases lay in between. Per germline, CDR1 SGHRS and CDR2 YFSETQ. The DNA for the CDR3 is TGCGCCAGCAGCTTGAGACAGCCGAAGAATGAAAAACTGTTTTTT. Residues: CASSLRQPKNEKLFF.

DNA of the CDR3: TGTGCCAGCAGACCGTACCCCTCGACTAGTGGTGGTTCCTACGAGCAGTACGTC. Protein sequence: CASRPYPSTSGGSYEQYV. The chain combines TRBV6-6 with TRBJ2-7; TRBD2 is a possible D gene (6 bases). V was clipped by 6 bases and J by 1 base, with 25 bases between them. CDR1 is MNHNY and CDR2 is SVGAGI in the germline V gene (reference sequence). This CDR3 is 18 amino acids long.

The J gene is TRBJ2-5, the V gene TRBV5-1; D may match TRBD1 or TRBD2 (5 bases each). Deletions cut 5 bases from V and 0 bases from J, with 14 bases between. The CDR3 loop spans 15 amino acids. Per germline, CDR1 SGHRS and CDR2 YFSETQ. Here the CDR3 reads CASRKGDSYQETQYF. The DNA of the CDR3 is TGCGCCAGCAGGAAGGGAGACAGCTACCAAGAGACCCAGTACTTC.

This clonotype was counted ten times or more. This chain uses TRBV2 with TRBJ2-7; 8 positions match TRBD1. The CDR3 has 12 amino acids. CDR1 and CDR2 (germline): SNHLY, FYNNEI. V lost 7 bases and J lost 6; bases outside the gene matches: 5. This CDR3 is CASTEQGGEQYF. The CDR3 DNA is TGTGCCAGCACAGAACAGGGGGGCGAGCAGTACTTC.

This clonotype was picked up a small number of times. The J gene is TRBJ2-2, the V gene TRBV7-9; 7 bases align to TRBD1. Germline CDR1 and CDR2: SEHNR and FQNEAQ (reference sequence). Germline trimming cut 9 bases from V and 2 bases from J; bases unmatched to any gene: 12. This CDR3 contains 16 residues. This CDR3 is CASLLWTGFNTGELFF. CDR3 in DNA: TGTGCCAGTCTTTTATGGACAGGCTTTAACACCGGGGAGCTGTTTTTT.

This clonotype was counted ten times or more. V usage is TRBV7-9 and J usage is TRBJ2-3; the match to TRBD1 covers 7 bases. CDR3 length equals 16 residues. Germline V gives CDR1 SEHNR, CDR2 FQNEAQ (reference sequence). The trim removed 5 bases at V and 0 bases at J, leaving 8 bases unmatched. DNA for the CDR3: TGTGCCAGCAGCACCGGGACAGATCTGAGCACAGATACGCAGTATTTT. This sequence encodes CASSTGTDLSTDTQYF.

This clonotype was seen a handful of times. This chain uses TRBV18 with TRBJ1-4; D unclear. Trimming removed 2 bases at V and 4 bases at J, with 11 bases between. This CDR3 is 15 amino acids long. The germline gives CDR1 KGHSH, CDR2 LQKENI. The CDR3 nucleotides read TGTGCCAGCTCACCATCCTACAGAAATAATGAAAAACTGTTTTTT. Encoded protein: CASSPSYRNNEKLFF.

This clonotype was picked up a small number of times. J is TRBJ2-3 and V is TRBV6-2 or TRBV6-3; tentative D call: TRBD1 (5 bases). The CDR3 runs to 16 residues. Per the germline V gene, CDR1 is MNHEY and CDR2 is SVGEGT. V was trimmed by 4 bases and J by 4 bases, leaving 18 bases between them. The chain's CDR3 is CASSSDGHDWADTQYF. CDR3 coding DNA: TGTGCCAGCAGTTCAGATGGACACGATTGGGCAGATACGCAGTATTTT.